A selection of T cell receptor beta chains follows, all from one sample in a study of vaccination and CD4 T cells after COVID-19. Using its own MiXCR run on the PCR reads, TCRdb lists one record per CDR3 protein. This table holds approximately 17,000 distinct CDR3 sequences, approximately 60% found once. The sequencing used CD4+ T cells from blood, collected after SARS-CoV-2 vaccination. The receptors stem from a human donor who had recovered from COVID-19. Both conserved end residues are part of each CDR3. A D gene is named only where the DNA matches it firmly. Not all rows give a size; the values are once, few, many and, for expanded clones, a class.

clone size	V gene	J gene	D gene	CDR3 length	CDR3 DNA	CDR3 protein
NA	TRBV4-1	TRBJ1-1	TRBD1	13	TGCGCCAGCAGAGGACAGGGAAACACTGAAGCTTTCTTT	CASRGQGNTEAFF
NA	TRBV19	TRBJ2-3	TRBD1	14	TGTGCCAGTACCTGGACAGGGGTAACAGATACGCAGTATTTT	CASTWTGVTDTQYF
once	TRBV7-9	TRBJ2-1	TRBD1	18	TGTGCCAGCAGCTTAGTGGACAGGGTGATCGTTAATCGCAATGAGCAGTTCTTC	CASSLVDRVIVNRNEQFF
NA	TRBV20-1	TRBJ2-7	TRBD1	13	TGCAGTGCTCCCGGGACAGGGTCCTACGAGCAGTACTTC	CSAPGTGSYEQYF
NA	TRBV20-1	TRBJ2-1	NA	10	TGCAGTGCTCTTGTCGTGAGGCAGTTCTTC	CSALVVRQFF
NA	TRBV7-2	TRBJ2-3	NA	14	TGTGCCAGCAGCCCCTGGGGTAGCACAGATACGCAGTATTTT	CASSPWGSTDTQYF
once	TRBV29-1	TRBJ1-1	TRBD1	12	TGCAGCGTAGAGACAGGGGGCACTGAAGCTTTCTTT	CSVETGGTEAFF
NA	TRBV7-2	TRBJ2-1	NA	13	TGTGCCAGCAGCTTTATTGGGGGCAATGAGCAGTTCTTC	CASSFIGGNEQFF
NA	TRBV6-1	TRBJ2-7	TRBD1	16	TGTGCCAGCACAAACCTCCCTGGGACAGGGGTCAACGAGCAGTACTTC	CASTNLPGTGVNEQYF
NA	TRBV12-3/TRBV12-4	TRBJ2-7	NA	14	TGTGCCAGCACTCCGTCAGGGGATTCCTACGAGCAGTACTTC	CASTPSGDSYEQYF
NA	TRBV7-6	TRBJ2-2	NA	12	TGTGCCAGCAGCTTACATGGCGGGGAGCTGTTTTTT	CASSLHGGELFF
NA	TRBV21-1	TRBJ2-1	NA	18	TGTGCCAGCACCCAATCGGCGTCTCTCCCCGCCTCTAGGTCTGAGCAGTTCTTC	CASTQSASLPASRSEQFF
NA	TRBV7-8	TRBJ1-2	NA	15	TGTGCCAGCAGCTTAGATATAGGCGGCGGCTATGGCTACACCTTC	CASSLDIGGGYGYTF
NA	TRBV6-5	TRBJ1-4	NA	16	TGTGCCAGCAGTTATAGGGGTGGCAGAACTAATGAAAAACTGTTTTTT	CASSYRGGRTNEKLFF
NA	TRBV7-2	TRBJ2-3	NA	12	TGTGCCAGCAGCTTCGGAACAGATACGCAGTATTTT	CASSFGTDTQYF
once	TRBV19	TRBJ1-2	NA	17	TGTGCCAGTAGTAAACTACTCTTGGGACGCCACCGACGTGGCTACACCTTC	CASSKLLLGRHRRGYTF
few	TRBV30	TRBJ2-4	TRBD2	16	TGTGCCTGGAGCGCACGGGGGCTAGCGGGGACGAACATTCAGTACTTC	CAWSARGLAGTNIQYF
once	TRBV19	TRBJ2-1	TRBD1	15	TGTGCCAGTAGTAACCCGGGACAGGGGACCGATGAGCAGTTCTTC	CASSNPGQGTDEQFF
NA	TRBV20-1	TRBJ2-3	NA	17	TGCAGTGCTAGACCGCTGGGGGGGCTAGGACAGTCAGATACGCAGTATTTT	CSARPLGGLGQSDTQYF
NA	TRBV5-1	TRBJ2-5	NA	13	TGCGCCAGCAGCTTGGATCGATTGGAGACCCAGTACTTC	CASSLDRLETQYF
NA	TRBV7-9	TRBJ2-2	TRBD2	15	TGTGCCAGCAATCCCGGACTAGCGGGAAGCGGGGAGCTGTTTTTT	CASNPGLAGSGELFF
NA	TRBV4-1	TRBJ1-4	NA	14	TGCGCCAGCAGCCAGACGCCTTTTAATGAAAAACTGTTTTTT	CASSQTPFNEKLFF
NA	TRBV5-3	TRBJ1-1	NA	12	TGTGCCAGGACTCTCAGGAACACTGAAGCTTTCTTT	CARTLRNTEAFF
NA	TRBV27	TRBJ2-7	NA	11	TGTGCCAGCGGGAGGTCGAACGAGCAGTACTTC	CASGRSNEQYF
NA	TRBV19	TRBJ1-5	NA	14	TGTGCCAGTAGTATGAGCAGGGCCAATCAGCCCCAGCATTTT	CASSMSRANQPQHF
NA	TRBV5-1	TRBJ2-5	NA	15	TGCGCCAGCAGCTTGGAACGGCCGTACCAAGAGACCCAGTACTTC	CASSLERPYQETQYF
few	TRBV7-8	TRBJ2-3	NA	14	TGTGCCAGTCGATATTACTCTAGCACAGATACGCAGTATTTT	CASRYYSSTDTQYF
few	TRBV2	TRBJ2-7	TRBD2	14	TGTGCCAGCAGTGCGGAGCGGGAGGCCTACGAGCAGTACTTC	CASSAEREAYEQYF
few	TRBV7-9	TRBJ1-2	TRBD1	14	TGTGCCAGCAGCTTCGGGGGACAGCACTATGGCTACACCTTC	CASSFGGQHYGYTF
NA	TRBV5-1	TRBJ1-2	TRBD1	14	TGCGCCAGCAGCATAGGACAGGAGGGAGTTGGCTACACCTTC	CASSIGQEGVGYTF
NA	TRBV7-8	TRBJ2-3	TRBD2	17	TGTGCCAGCAGCCCAGGACTAGCGGGAGCTAGCACAGATACGCAGTATTTT	CASSPGLAGASTDTQYF
few	TRBV15	TRBJ2-5	TRBD1	14	TGTGCCACCAGCGTGGACAGGGAGGTAAAGACCCAGTACTTC	CATSVDREVKTQYF
NA	TRBV20-1	TRBJ2-7	NA	10	TGCAGTGCTAGAGTTCCCGAGCAGTACTTC	CSARVPEQYF